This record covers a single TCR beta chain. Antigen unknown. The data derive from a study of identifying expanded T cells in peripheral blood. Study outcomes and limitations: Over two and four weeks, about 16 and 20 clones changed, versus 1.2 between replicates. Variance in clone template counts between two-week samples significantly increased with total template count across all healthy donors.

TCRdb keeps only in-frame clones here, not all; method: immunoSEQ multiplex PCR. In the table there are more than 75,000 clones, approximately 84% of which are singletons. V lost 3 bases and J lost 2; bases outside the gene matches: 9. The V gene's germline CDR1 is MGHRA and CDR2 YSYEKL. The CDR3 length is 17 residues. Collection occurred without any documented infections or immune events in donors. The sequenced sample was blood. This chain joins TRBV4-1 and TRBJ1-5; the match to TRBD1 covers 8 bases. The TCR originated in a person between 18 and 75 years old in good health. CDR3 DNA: TGCGCCAGCAGCCACCCCTTCAGGGGGCCGGGCAATCAGCCCCAGCATTTT. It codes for CASSHPFRGPGNQPQHF.